These T cell receptor beta chains were read from a single sample in a study of T cell repertoires in cytomegalovirus infection. Their cognate antigens are unknown. TCRdb re-analysed the reads in MiXCR, keeping a single row per CDR3 protein. The sample shows about 130,000 distinct CDR3 sequences, 20% to 30% of them seen only once. Source material: PBMCs, sequenced either directly or after in vitro stimulation (not recorded which). The origin of the receptors is a human donor in good health (CMV status not recorded). Some clones in this sample may be carry-over from other donors' samples. Both conserved end residues are part of each CDR3. Fields, in order: D gene, clone size, V gene, CDR3 length, J gene, CDR3 DNA, CDR3 protein. D genes are given only for firm matches. The size entry is marked missing in some rows and otherwise reads once, few, many or a size class.

>TRBD1|-|TRBV7-9|16|TRBJ2-7
TGTGCCAGCAGCCCGTGGACAGGGGGCCCTTCGGGGGAGCAGTACTTC
CASSPWTGGPSGEQYF
>TRBD1|-|TRBV4-3|15|TRBJ2-5
TGCGCCAGCAGCCAAGGACAGGGGTGGGAAGAGACCCAGTACTTC
CASSQGQGWEETQYF
>-|many|TRBV6-2/TRBV6-3|13|TRBJ1-3
TGTGCCAGCAGTTACGATCGGACGGGCACCATATATTTT
CASSYDRTGTIYF
>TRBD1|-|TRBV4-1|15|TRBJ2-5
TGCGCCAGCAGCCGTATACAGGGGGTCGGGGAGACCCAGTACTTC
CASSRIQGVGETQYF
>-|many|TRBV7-2|15|TRBJ2-4
TGTGCCAGCAGCTTTTCAGTCGCTGACCGAGCGGGCGAGTACTTC
CASSFSVADRAGEYF
>-|-|TRBV20-1|13|TRBJ1-5
TGCAGTGCTAGACAGGACAGCAATCAGCCCCAGCATTTT
CSARQDSNQPQHF
>-|-|TRBV29-1|18|TRBJ1-2
TGCAGCGTTGAAGCCCAGAGGGCCGGAACACAACGGGGCTATGGCTACACCTTC
CSVEAQRAGTQRGYGYTF
>-|many|TRBV10-3|12|TRBJ1-2
TGTGCCATCAGTGAGTCGGCCAGCAAACGCTCCTTC
CAISESASKRSF
>-|-|TRBV7-2|12|TRBJ1-2
TGTGCCAGCAGCGTCGACAGCCATGGCTACACCTTC
CASSVDSHGYTF
>TRBD2|many|TRBV7-2|17|TRBJ2-3
TGTGCCAGCAGCCAGGGACTAGCGGGAGGGCCGGAAGGTACGCAGTATTTT
CASSQGLAGGPEGTQYF
>TRBD2|few|TRBV12-3/TRBV12-4|15|TRBJ2-1
TGTGCCAGCGGGGTCGGGACTAGCGTGTCGAATGAGCAGTTCTTC
CASGVGTSVSNEQFF
>-|few|TRBV28|15|TRBJ1-4
TGTGCCAGCAGTTTAGTCCTCACTAATAAAGAAAAACTGTTTTTT
CASSLVLTNKEKLFF
>TRBD1|-|TRBV7-9|17|TRBJ1-1
TGTGCCAGCAGCGTAACGGTGAGGGCAGGGGGCAGAACTGAAGCTTTCTTT
CASSVTVRAGGRTEAFF
>-|many|TRBV7-2|16|TRBJ1-2
TGTGCCAGCAGCTTCAAGCCCCGACAGCTCTTAGATGGCTACACCTTC
CASSFKPRQLLDGYTF
>-|few|TRBV11-2|15|TRBJ2-3
TGTGCCAGCAGCTTAACAGCCCATAGCACAGATACGCAGTATTTT
CASSLTAHSTDTQYF